This T cell receptor beta chain was identified during a study of neurological immune-mediated disorders. Trimming cost V 4 bases and J 2 bases, with 15 bases left between them. Germline V lookup: CDR1 SGHKS, CDR2 YYEKEE (reference sequence). This CDR3 is built from 15 residues. This clonotype was recorded at least ten times. In TCRdb, the 5' RACE reads were re-called with MiXCR into one record per CDR3 protein. Of roughly 38,000 distinct CDR3 sequences listed, under 9.5% are singletons. The chain has TRBV5-5 and TRBJ1-2, with no clear D. The TCR was taken from a woman between 35 and 50 years old in good health. The sample was PBMCs. CDR3 sequence (DNA): TGTGCCAGCAGCCTACGTTTGGAGGACAACTATGGCTACACCTTC. Amino acids: CASSLRLEDNYGYTF. Full variable domain (remainder filled in from reference TRBV5-5 and TRBJ1-2): DAGVTQSPTHLIKTRGQQVTLRCSPISGHKSVSWYQQVLGQGPQFIFQYYEKEERGRGNFPDRFSARQFPNYSSELNVNALLLGDSALYLCASSLRLEDNYGYTFGSGTRLTVV.